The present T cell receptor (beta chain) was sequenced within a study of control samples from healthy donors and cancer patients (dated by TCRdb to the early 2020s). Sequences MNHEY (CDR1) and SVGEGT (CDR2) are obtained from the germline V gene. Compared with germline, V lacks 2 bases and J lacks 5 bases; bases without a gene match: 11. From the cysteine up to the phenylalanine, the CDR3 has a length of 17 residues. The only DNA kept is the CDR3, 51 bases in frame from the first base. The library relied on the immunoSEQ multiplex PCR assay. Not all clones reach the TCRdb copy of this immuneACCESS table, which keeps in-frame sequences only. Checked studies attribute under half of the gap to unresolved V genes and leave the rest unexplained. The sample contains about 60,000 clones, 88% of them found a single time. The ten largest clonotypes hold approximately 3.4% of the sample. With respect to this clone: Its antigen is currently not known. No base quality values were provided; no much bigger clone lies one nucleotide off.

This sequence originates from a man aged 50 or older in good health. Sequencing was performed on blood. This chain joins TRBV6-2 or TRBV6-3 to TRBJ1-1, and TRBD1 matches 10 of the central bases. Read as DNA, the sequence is TGTGCCAGCAGTTACCCACGACAGGGGGCGAAGGGAACTGAAGCTTTCTTT. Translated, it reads CASSYPRQGAKGTEAFF.